This T cell receptor beta chain was sequenced for a study of shared clonotypes between healthy human individuals. It was around 190 ng DNA, 25,000 to 35,000 T cell genomes, that sorted-subset replicate PCRs used. Study processing details: Junction-only immunoSEQ sequences carried no quality scores, so filtering differed. The protocol was immunoSEQ multiplex PCR, while the TCRdb copy is restricted to in-frame clones and leaves out a portion. That table supplies the V and J calls and clone size; D and trimming were determined from the DNA. Of under 750,000 clones in the sample, roughly 72% are singletons; the top ten hold under 2%. The split of CD4+ cells yielded CD45RA+ naive and CD45RA-negative memory subsets. V dropped 3 bases and J dropped 8 bases, with 14 bases sitting between them. The length of the CDR3 is 13 residues. Germline V CDR1 and CDR2: SGDLS, YYNGEE.

Specimen: memory CD4+ T cells sorted from blood. The subset here: CD45RA-negative fraction. This chain joins TRBV9 and TRBJ1-2; a weak D match, TRBD1 (6 bases). The sequence came from a woman between 25 and 40 years old in good health. CDR3 loop: CASSDPRGGGYTF. The CDR3 DNA reads as TGTGCCAGCAGCGACCCCAGGGGCGGGGGCTACACCTTC.